Following are 3 T cell receptor beta chains from one sample sequenced in a study of blood T cell repertoires in COVID-19. The method was immunoSEQ multiplex PCR; TCRdb's version includes in-frame clones alone and lacks a portion of them. The profile covers more than 250,000 clones, with around 87% appearing a single time and 1% taken by the ten largest. Sequencing was done on a sample of peripheral blood. The receptors originated from a man between 45 and 60 years old with active or convalescent COVID-19.

DNA of the CDR3: TGTGCCAGCAGCTTAGATCCCGAGGCGGGGCCGATCTATGGCTACACCTTC. Amino acid sequence: CASSLDPEAGPIYGYTF. This chain uses TRBV11-2 with TRBJ1-2; tentative D call: TRBD1 (5 bases). The germline V and J ends were trimmed by 0 bases and 4 bases, with 18 bases remaining between them. The germline V gene encodes CDR1 SGHAT and CDR2 FQNNGV. The CDR3 is 17 amino acids.

The chain is built from TRBV6-5 and TRBJ2-4, with 8 positions matching TRBD2. Trimming took 0 bases from V and 1 from J; bases not matched to a gene: 2. The CDR3 sequence is 16 residues long. The germline V gene has CDR1 MNHEY and CDR2 SVGAGI. CDR3 sequence reads: CASSYSEREAKNIQYF. Here the CDR3 DNA reads TGTGCCAGCAGTTACTCGGAGCGGGAGGCCAAAAACATTCAGTACTTC.

The V and J genes are TRBV18 and TRBJ2-1; a possible D gene is TRBD1 (6 bases). V dropped 6 bases and J dropped 4 bases, with 10 bases sitting between them. CDR3 length: 13 residues. Germline V gene sequence: CDR1 KGHSH, CDR2 LQKENI. The CDR3 protein is CASSNQGYNEQFF. The DNA of the CDR3 is TGTGCCAGCTCCAACCAGGGGTACAATGAGCAGTTCTTC.